The rows below give T cell receptor beta chains drawn from one sample of a study of cytomegalovirus exposure and HLA in healthy donors. The repertoire was sequenced with immunoSEQ multiplex PCR; TCRdb's copy has only in-frame clones and lacks some. The table shows 90,000 to 120,000 clones, with roughly three quarters occurring only once. Sequencing was performed on PBMCs. These TCRs come from a female donor in good health and CMV-seropositive. Each CDR3 is given with its conserved first and last residue. A D gene is named only where the DNA matches it firmly. Clone size is given for some rows only: seen once, a few or many times, or a class if the clone is expanded.

j_gene: TRBJ1-2
v_gene: TRBV2
d_gene: .
abundance: .
CDR3nt: TGTGCCAGCAGTGAGGAGGGGACCAACTATGGCTACACCTTC
CDR3aa: CASSEEGTNYGYTF

j_gene: TRBJ1-1
v_gene: TRBV7-8
d_gene: .
abundance: few
CDR3nt: TGTGCCAGCAGCTTAGGTACAGTCGAGAACACTGAAGCTTTCTTT
CDR3aa: CASSLGTVENTEAFF

j_gene: TRBJ2-5
v_gene: TRBV6-5
d_gene: TRBD2
abundance: .
CDR3nt: TGTGCCAGCAGTTACTCTCTAGCGGCTTCACAAGAGACCCAGTACTTC
CDR3aa: CASSYSLAASQETQYF

j_gene: TRBJ2-1
v_gene: TRBV29-1
d_gene: .
abundance: .
CDR3nt: TGCAGCGTTTTAGGAACAGGGTTCAATGAGCAGTTCTTC
CDR3aa: CSVLGTGFNEQFF

j_gene: TRBJ2-2
v_gene: TRBV9
d_gene: TRBD2
abundance: few
CDR3nt: TGTGCCAGCAGCAATAGCGGGAGTTTGACCGGGGAGCTGTTTTTT
CDR3aa: CASSNSGSLTGELFF

j_gene: TRBJ2-1
v_gene: TRBV4-2
d_gene: .
abundance: .
CDR3nt: TGTGCCAGCAGCCTGGGCAAAGAGCAGTTCTTC
CDR3aa: CASSLGKEQFF

j_gene: TRBJ1-1
v_gene: TRBV6-5
d_gene: TRBD1
abundance: .
CDR3nt: TGTGCCAGCAGTCTGACAGGGGGCAACACTGAAGCTTTCTTT
CDR3aa: CASSLTGGNTEAFF

j_gene: TRBJ2-5
v_gene: TRBV9
d_gene: TRBD1
abundance: once
CDR3nt: TGTGCCAGCAGCATGGGACAGCAAGAGACCCAGTACTTC
CDR3aa: CASSMGQQETQYF

j_gene: TRBJ2-5
v_gene: TRBV30
d_gene: TRBD2
abundance: .
CDR3nt: TGTGCCTGGAGTGGGACTAGCCGGTCCGAGACCCAGTACTTC
CDR3aa: CAWSGTSRSETQYF

j_gene: TRBJ2-3
v_gene: TRBV30
d_gene: TRBD2
abundance: .
CDR3nt: TGTGCCTGGAGTGGGCTAGCGGGGGCCACAGATACGCAGTATTTT
CDR3aa: CAWSGLAGATDTQYF

j_gene: TRBJ2-3
v_gene: TRBV7-2
d_gene: .
abundance: .
CDR3nt: TGTGCCAGCAGCTTATTTCAGGGCACAGATACGCAGTATTTT
CDR3aa: CASSLFQGTDTQYF

j_gene: TRBJ1-1
v_gene: TRBV29-1
d_gene: .
abundance: .
CDR3nt: TGCAGCGTTGAGGGCGGGGTTTCGGGAGCTTTCTTT
CDR3aa: CSVEGGVSGAFF

j_gene: TRBJ1-5
v_gene: TRBV6-5
d_gene: .
abundance: .
CDR3nt: TGTGCCAGCAGTAGGGGGGGATGGCAGCCCCAGCATTTT
CDR3aa: CASSRGGWQPQHF

j_gene: TRBJ2-2
v_gene: TRBV7-7
d_gene: TRBD1
abundance: few
CDR3nt: TGTGCCAGCCGCAAGACAGGGGCGGGCACCGGGGAGCTGTTTTTT
CDR3aa: CASRKTGAGTGELFF

j_gene: TRBJ1-1
v_gene: TRBV6-1
d_gene: .
abundance: .
CDR3nt: TGTGCCAGCAGGAGGGACACCCTGAACACTGAAGCTTTCTTT
CDR3aa: CASRRDTLNTEAFF

j_gene: TRBJ1-2
v_gene: TRBV7-2
d_gene: TRBD1
abundance: .
CDR3nt: TGTGCCAGCAGCCCGAGGGACAGACTCCTCTATGGCTACACCTTC
CDR3aa: CASSPRDRLLYGYTF

j_gene: TRBJ2-1
v_gene: TRBV7-9
d_gene: .
abundance: .
CDR3nt: TGTTCCAGCAGCTTAGGTCAGTACAATGAGCAGTTCTTC
CDR3aa: CSSSLGQYNEQFF

j_gene: TRBJ1-1
v_gene: TRBV4-1
d_gene: TRBD1
abundance: .
CDR3nt: TGCGCCAGCAGCCAAGGTGGGACAGGGAGAGACACTGAAGCTTTCTTT
CDR3aa: CASSQGGTGRDTEAFF

j_gene: TRBJ1-6
v_gene: TRBV27
d_gene: .
abundance: .
CDR3nt: TGTGCCAGCAGTTTATCCACCAGCGCCTTCAATTCACCCCTCCACTTT
CDR3aa: CASSLSTSAFNSPLHF

j_gene: TRBJ2-1
v_gene: TRBV5-1
d_gene: .
abundance: .
CDR3nt: TGCGCCAGCAGCCGAGACACTTACAATGAGCAGTTCTTC
CDR3aa: CASSRDTYNEQFF

j_gene: TRBJ1-2
v_gene: TRBV7-2
d_gene: .
abundance: .
CDR3nt: TGTGCCAGCAGCTCGCTACAGGGAATTGGCTACACCTTC
CDR3aa: CASSSLQGIGYTF

j_gene: TRBJ1-2
v_gene: TRBV28
d_gene: .
abundance: .
CDR3nt: TGTGCCAGCAGTTTCGGGGATCGGGGCTACACCTTC
CDR3aa: CASSFGDRGYTF

j_gene: TRBJ1-5
v_gene: TRBV18
d_gene: .
abundance: .
CDR3nt: TGTGCCAGCTCACCACGTCCCGGGGTTAATCAGCCCCAGCATTTT
CDR3aa: CASSPRPGVNQPQHF

j_gene: TRBJ1-1
v_gene: TRBV14
d_gene: TRBD1
abundance: .
CDR3nt: TGTGCCAGCAGCCATAGGGGGGTGGCAGGGGGCCTTTCTGAAGCTTTCTTT
CDR3aa: CASSHRGVAGGLSEAFF

j_gene: TRBJ2-7
v_gene: TRBV11-3
d_gene: TRBD2
abundance: .
CDR3nt: TGTGCCAGCAGCCTAGCGGCGGGGGGTTACGAGCAGTACTTC
CDR3aa: CASSLAAGGYEQYF

j_gene: TRBJ2-2
v_gene: TRBV18
d_gene: .
abundance: .
CDR3nt: TGTGCCAGCTCACCACCGCCAGCGAACACCGGGGAGCTGTTTTTT
CDR3aa: CASSPPPANTGELFF

j_gene: TRBJ1-3
v_gene: TRBV25-1
d_gene: .
abundance: .
CDR3nt: TGTGCCAGCAGGGCGGGTCACTCTGGAAACACCATATATTTT
CDR3aa: CASRAGHSGNTIYF

j_gene: TRBJ2-2
v_gene: TRBV27
d_gene: TRBD2
abundance: .
CDR3nt: TGTGCCAGCAGTTTACGGGGGGCCGGGGAGCTGTTTTTT
CDR3aa: CASSLRGAGELFF

j_gene: TRBJ2-6
v_gene: TRBV6-5
d_gene: .
abundance: .
CDR3nt: TGTGCCAGCAGTCAATTCCGGACACCCGCCAACGTCCTGACTTTC
CDR3aa: CASSQFRTPANVLTF

j_gene: TRBJ2-1
v_gene: TRBV7-2
d_gene: TRBD2
abundance: .
CDR3nt: TGTGCCAGCAGCTTGGGGACTAGCGGGGGTAATGAGCAGTTCTTC
CDR3aa: CASSLGTSGGNEQFF

j_gene: TRBJ1-1
v_gene: TRBV10-3
d_gene: .
abundance: .
CDR3nt: TGTGCCATCAGTGAGTACCCAGGTAGTGAAGCTTTCTTT
CDR3aa: CAISEYPGSEAFF

j_gene: TRBJ2-3
v_gene: TRBV7-6
d_gene: TRBD2
abundance: .
CDR3nt: TGTGCCAGCAGCGGACTAGCGGGAGCCCCAGATACGCAGTATTTT
CDR3aa: CASSGLAGAPDTQYF

j_gene: TRBJ1-5
v_gene: TRBV19
d_gene: .
abundance: .
CDR3nt: TGTGCCAGTAGTTTTCCCGGGATAGATCAGCCCCAGCATTTT
CDR3aa: CASSFPGIDQPQHF

j_gene: TRBJ2-1
v_gene: TRBV7-2
d_gene: .
abundance: .
CDR3nt: TGTGCCAGCAGCCTAGAGACATCGTTATCGCAGTTCTTC
CDR3aa: CASSLETSLSQFF

j_gene: TRBJ1-4
v_gene: TRBV29-1
d_gene: .
abundance: few
CDR3nt: TGCAGCGTCAGTGCCGGGGGGACGGAGTTTGAAAAACTGTTTTTT
CDR3aa: CSVSAGGTEFEKLFF

j_gene: TRBJ1-5
v_gene: TRBV5-6
d_gene: .
abundance: .
CDR3nt: TGTGCCAGCAGCTTATTCCAGGGCACGATCAATCAGCCCCAGCATTTT
CDR3aa: CASSLFQGTINQPQHF

j_gene: TRBJ2-5
v_gene: TRBV13
d_gene: TRBD1
abundance: .
CDR3nt: TGTGCCAGCAGCCGACCGGGACAGGGGTCGTATGGGCAAGAGACCCAGTACTTC
CDR3aa: CASSRPGQGSYGQETQYF

j_gene: TRBJ2-3
v_gene: TRBV5-4
d_gene: .
abundance: .
CDR3nt: TGTGCCAGCAGCTCCGCGGGGCGCACAGATACGCAGTATTTT
CDR3aa: CASSSAGRTDTQYF

j_gene: TRBJ2-1
v_gene: TRBV5-1
d_gene: TRBD2
abundance: .
CDR3nt: TGCGCCAGCAGCCCCCGGACTAGCGGGCGGGGTGAGCAGTTCTTC
CDR3aa: CASSPRTSGRGEQFF

j_gene: TRBJ2-2
v_gene: TRBV9
d_gene: .
abundance: few
CDR3nt: TGTGCCAGCAGCGCCACAGGGACCGGGGAGCTGTTTTTT
CDR3aa: CASSATGTGELFF

j_gene: TRBJ1-2
v_gene: TRBV5-1
d_gene: TRBD1
abundance: .
CDR3nt: TGCGCCAGCAGCAGAAGACAGGGAGACTATGGCTACACCTTC
CDR3aa: CASSRRQGDYGYTF

j_gene: TRBJ2-4
v_gene: TRBV19
d_gene: TRBD2
abundance: .
CDR3nt: TGTGCCAGTAGTTCCCCGTCGGGGGGAAACAGTCAGTACTTC
CDR3aa: CASSSPSGGNSQYF

j_gene: TRBJ2-4
v_gene: TRBV5-1
d_gene: TRBD1
abundance: .
CDR3nt: TGCGCCAGCAGCTTGGAGGGGGCGCGAACCAAAAACATTCAGTACTTC
CDR3aa: CASSLEGARTKNIQYF

j_gene: TRBJ2-1
v_gene: TRBV9
d_gene: TRBD2
abundance: .
CDR3nt: TGTGCCAGCAGCGTAGGGTCTAGCGGGGGCACCTACAATGAGCAGTTCTTC
CDR3aa: CASSVGSSGGTYNEQFF

j_gene: TRBJ2-3
v_gene: TRBV4-3
d_gene: .
abundance: .
CDR3nt: TGCGCCAGCAGCCAAGATATAGGGTGGTTGGGCAGGGACACAGATACGCAGTATTTT
CDR3aa: CASSQDIGWLGRDTDTQYF

j_gene: TRBJ2-3
v_gene: TRBV18
d_gene: .
abundance: .
CDR3nt: TGTGCCAGCTCGACACTAAGGGGGTTATCCACAGATACGCAGTATTTT
CDR3aa: CASSTLRGLSTDTQYF

j_gene: TRBJ1-2
v_gene: TRBV5-6
d_gene: .
abundance: few
CDR3nt: TGTGCCAGCAGCGGGCCGGGGGGCTACACCTTC
CDR3aa: CASSGPGGYTF

j_gene: TRBJ1-1
v_gene: TRBV5-4
d_gene: .
abundance: .
CDR3nt: TGTGCCAGCAGCTTCCGCCCCAATGGCGAAGCTTTCTTT
CDR3aa: CASSFRPNGEAFF

j_gene: TRBJ2-7
v_gene: TRBV10-3
d_gene: TRBD2
abundance: .
CDR3nt: TGTGCCTCCAGCGGGGGTTCCTACGAGCAGTACTTC
CDR3aa: CASSGGSYEQYF

j_gene: TRBJ2-3
v_gene: TRBV27
d_gene: .
abundance: .
CDR3nt: TGTGCCAGCAGTTTAGTCGGGGGTGTCACAGATACGCAGTATTTT
CDR3aa: CASSLVGGVTDTQYF

j_gene: TRBJ1-6
v_gene: TRBV7-6
d_gene: .
abundance: .
CDR3nt: TGTGCCAGCAGCCAAGACAACTCCTATAATTCACCCCTCCACTTT
CDR3aa: CASSQDNSYNSPLHF

j_gene: TRBJ1-5
v_gene: TRBV6-5
d_gene: .
abundance: few
CDR3nt: TGTGCCAGCAGTGTAGAGGTTGATCAGCCCCAGCATTTT
CDR3aa: CASSVEVDQPQHF

j_gene: TRBJ2-7
v_gene: TRBV18
d_gene: .
abundance: .
CDR3nt: TGTGCCAGCTCACTCGCATCCGACAGTTCCTACGAGCAGTACTTC
CDR3aa: CASSLASDSSYEQYF

j_gene: TRBJ2-1
v_gene: TRBV5-4
d_gene: .
abundance: once
CDR3nt: TGTGCCAGCAGCCATAACAGGGCGAATGAGCAGTTCTTC
CDR3aa: CASSHNRANEQFF